A selection of T cell receptor beta chains follows, all from one sample in a study of T cell responses to AZD1222 COVID-19 vaccine. Libraries were prepared by immunoSEQ multiplex PCR; TCRdb keeps only in-frame clonotypes and omits some of them. The sample contains around 160,000 clones, 75% to 95% of which appear only once. Sequenced material: peripheral blood, taken on day 0 of MenACWY control vaccination. The source of these receptors is an adult in good health. The CDR3 runs from the conserved cysteine through the conserved F or W. The order of the fields is clone size, D gene, V gene, J gene, CDR3 protein, CDR3 DNA. The D gene is left open where the match is weak. A row's size may be missing; if present it is once, few, many or a size class.

>-|-|TRBV6-5|TRBJ1-2
CASSFNSGQSYGYTF
TGTGCCAGCAGTTTCAACTCGGGACAATCCTATGGCTACACCTTC
>-|-|TRBV7-3|TRBJ1-6
CASSLTPRSSYNSPLHF
TGTGCCAGCAGCTTAACGCCTCGGAGCTCCTATAATTCACCCCTCCACTTT
>-|-|TRBV6-5|TRBJ2-1
CASRDRGGTPLEFF
TGTGCCAGCAGGGATAGGGGGGGGACCCCATTGGAGTTCTTC
>-|TRBD1|TRBV6-5|TRBJ1-2
CATGQGNYGYTF
TGTGCCACAGGACAGGGTAACTATGGCTACACCTTC
>-|-|TRBV28|TRBJ1-1
CASSLGAVNTEAFF
TGTGCCAGCAGTTTGGGGGCGGTGAACACTGAAGCTTTCTTT
>-|-|TRBV12-3/TRBV12-4|TRBJ2-1
CASSLADRQFF
TGTGCCAGCAGTTTGGCGGACAGGCAGTTCTTC
>-|-|TRBV27|TRBJ2-7
CASSQAGARGLGEQYF
TGTGCCAGCAGTCAAGCCGGGGCCAGAGGGCTGGGCGAGCAGTACTTC
>-|TRBD2|TRBV4-2|TRBJ2-7
CASSQEVLAGVIYEQYF
TGTGCCAGCAGCCAAGAGGTCCTAGCGGGAGTTATATACGAGCAGTACTTC
>-|-|TRBV7-9|TRBJ1-2
CASSPSGHGYTF
TGTGCCAGCAGCCCGTCCGGGCATGGCTACACCTTC
>-|TRBD1|TRBV7-9|TRBJ1-2
CASSSDRVVGYTF
TGTGCCAGCAGCTCAGACAGGGTGGTCGGCTACACCTTC
>-|TRBD1|TRBV9|TRBJ2-2
CASSVEPGQGAGELFF
TGTGCCAGCAGCGTAGAACCCGGGCAGGGGGCCGGGGAGCTGTTTTTT
>-|-|TRBV28|TRBJ1-1
CASSLSSARRNTEAFF
TGTGCCAGCAGTTTATCGTCTGCCAGGCGGAACACTGAAGCTTTCTTT
>-|TRBD2|TRBV10-1|TRBJ2-3
CASSGATSGKLDTQYF
TGCGCCAGCAGTGGGGCTACTAGCGGGAAACTAGATACGCAGTATTTT
>-|-|TRBV6-5|TRBJ1-6
CASTPMGADSPLHF
TGTGCCAGCACCCCGATGGGGGCTGATTCACCCCTCCACTTT
>-|-|TRBV19|TRBJ2-2
CASSTGPRVENTGELFF
TGTGCCAGTAGTACAGGACCGCGGGTGGAGAACACCGGGGAGCTGTTTTTT
>-|TRBD2|TRBV28|TRBJ2-2
CASSVRDYWSGELFF
TGTGCCAGCAGTGTCCGGGACTATTGGTCCGGGGAGCTGTTTTTT
>few|-|TRBV2|TRBJ2-1
CASRGIGSYNEQFF
TGTGCCAGCAGGGGGATCGGCTCCTACAATGAGCAGTTCTTC
>once|TRBD1|TRBV19|TRBJ2-7
CASSAYSGTASPYEQYF
TGTGCCAGTAGTGCCTATTCCGGGACAGCCTCTCCCTACGAGCAGTACTTC
>-|TRBD1|TRBV28|TRBJ2-4
CASVSGGAGSAKNIQYF
TGTGCCAGCGTTTCAGGGGGCGCGGGATCGGCCAAAAACATTCAGTACTTC
>-|-|TRBV2|TRBJ1-2
CASPIKTENYGYTF
TGTGCCAGCCCAATAAAGACAGAGAACTATGGCTACACCTTC
>-|-|TRBV6-5|TRBJ1-2
CASRRGYGYTF
TGTGCCAGCAGGCGGGGGTATGGCTACACCTTC
>-|TRBD2|TRBV29-1|TRBJ2-2
CRPGGRNTGELFF
TGCAGACCCGGCGGGAGGAACACCGGGGAGCTGTTTTTT
>-|-|TRBV18|TRBJ1-6
CASSQEVLSSPLHF
TGTGCCAGCTCACAAGAAGTCCTGAGTTCACCCCTCCACTTT
>-|-|TRBV12-3/TRBV12-4|TRBJ2-3
CASSSTDTQYF
TGTGCCAGCAGTTCTACAGATACGCAGTATTTT
>-|-|TRBV24-1|TRBJ1-5
CATSGGERQPQHF
TGTGCCACCAGTGGCGGGGAGAGGCAGCCCCAGCATTTT
>few|TRBD2|TRBV7-3|TRBJ2-1
CASSSGGTSGNEQFF
TGTGCCAGCAGCTCAGGCGGGACTAGCGGCAATGAGCAGTTCTTC
>-|-|TRBV6-1|TRBJ2-5
CASSERGWGETQYF
TGTGCCAGCAGTGAACGAGGTTGGGGGGAGACCCAGTACTTC
>-|-|TRBV5-6|TRBJ1-3
CASSLVSAQARNTIYF
TGTGCCAGCAGCTTGGTTTCGGCACAGGCTAGAAACACCATATATTTT
>few|-|TRBV9|TRBJ2-1
CASSPLLVTGFLGVNEQFF
TGTGCCAGCAGCCCCCTCCTAGTAACAGGGTTCCTAGGTGTCAATGAGCAGTTCTTC
>-|-|TRBV18|TRBJ2-7
CASSPAREIYEQYF
TGTGCCAGCTCACCGGCCAGGGAGATATACGAGCAGTACTTC
>-|-|TRBV5-1|TRBJ1-1
CASSGGGTEAFF
TGCGCCAGCAGCGGTGGGGGGACTGAAGCTTTCTTT
>-|-|TRBV6-5|TRBJ1-2
CASRDGSVNYGYTF
TGTGCCAGCAGGGACGGATCGGTTAACTATGGCTACACCTTC
>once|-|TRBV19|TRBJ1-5
CASSLAPYQPQHF
TGTGCCAGTAGTCTCGCCCCTTACCAGCCCCAGCATTTT
>-|-|TRBV5-1|TRBJ1-6
CASSLVGSNSPLHF
TGCGCCAGCAGCTTGGTTGGCAGTAATTCACCCCTCCACTTT
>-|TRBD2|TRBV7-2|TRBJ2-5
CASTTSGLAGAPQETQYF
TGTGCCAGCACCACCTCAGGGTTAGCGGGAGCCCCCCAAGAGACCCAGTACTTC
>-|-|TRBV7-3|TRBJ2-1
CASSSQGIIHEQFF
TGTGCCAGCAGCTCCCAGGGTATCATCCATGAGCAGTTCTTC
>-|-|TRBV4-1|TRBJ1-1
CASSQEMSGNTEAFF
TGCGCCAGCAGCCAAGAAATGTCGGGGAACACTGAAGCTTTCTTT
>-|-|TRBV28|TRBJ2-2
CASSFRAARTGELFF
TGTGCCAGCAGTTTCCGAGCGGCTAGAACCGGGGAGCTGTTTTTT
>-|-|TRBV28|TRBJ1-5
CASSTAGILNQPQHF
TGTGCCAGCAGCACAGCAGGGATTCTCAATCAGCCCCAGCATTTT
>-|TRBD2|TRBV24-1|TRBJ2-7
CATSEGSGRLGNEQYF
TGTGCCACCAGTGAGGGTAGCGGGAGGCTAGGGAACGAGCAGTACTTC
>-|-|TRBV5-1|TRBJ2-6
CASSLPGLSSGANVLTF
TGCGCCAGCAGCTTGCCAGGGTTAAGCTCTGGGGCCAACGTCCTGACTTTC